Presented here are 12 T cell receptor beta chains from one specimen sequenced in a study of T cells after yellow fever vaccination. TCRdb processed the 5' RACE reads anew with MiXCR; each CDR3 protein has one entry. Found here are some 99,000 distinct CDR3 sequences, less than 6% of them singletons; the top ten hold just over 40%. The input for sequencing was CD8+ T cells sorted from PBMCs, taken 10 days after the yellow fever booster vaccination. The receptor source for this set is a young man who received the YFV17D yellow fever vaccine.

The genes are TRBV4-3 and TRBJ2-2, with D unclear. The CDR3 has 14 amino acids. The germline CDR1 and CDR2 sequences are LGHNA and YSLEER. The V and J ends lost 2 bases and 4 bases respectively, with 8 bases between them. The DNA of the CDR3 is TGCGCCAGCAGCCAACTAAGTTCCACCGGGGAGCTGTTTTTT. The encoded protein is CASSQLSSTGELFF.

This clonotype was seen more than once but under ten times. The V and J genes are TRBV7-9 and TRBJ2-7; 11 bases map to TRBD2. Germline CDR1 and CDR2: SEHNR and FQNEAQ (reference sequence). V lost 5 bases to trimming and J lost 4 bases; unmatched junction nucleotides: 7. The CDR3 runs 15 residues. Written as DNA, the CDR3 is TGTGCCAGCAGCCCGGGGACTAGCGGCGATTACGAGCAGTACTTC. Translation: CASSPGTSGDYEQYF.

In its sample, this clonotype was seen many times. V and J are TRBV20-1 and TRBJ1-5; D remains ambiguous. There are 13 residues in the CDR3. CDR1 is DFQATT, CDR2 SNEGSKA, per germline (reference sequence). This chain's CDR3 is CSVLWPPNQPQHF. The DNA for the CDR3 is TGCAGCGTCCTATGGCCCCCGAATCAGCCCCAGCATTTT.

This clonotype showed up just a few times. V usage is TRBV7-3 and J usage is TRBJ2-7; no clear D gene. CDR3 size: 22 residues. Germline-derived CDR1 and CDR2 are SGHTA and FQGTGA. Trimming pared 4 bases from V and 0 bases from J, leaving 34 bases between. For the CDR3, the DNA is TGTGCCAGCAGCTCAAAGCAGCTTAAAGTCCCTTCCAGGTGGGGAAGCTCCTACGAGCAGTACGTC. Translation gives CASSSKQLKVPSRWGSSYEQYV.

The table lists this clonotype with a few counts. The chain couples TRBV12-3 or TRBV12-4 to TRBJ2-3, with 14 bases aligning to TRBD2. This CDR3 contains 17 residues. Trimming cost V 6 bases and J 4 bases; bases outside gene matches: 9. CDR3 nucleotides: TGTGCCAGCAGAACAAGACTAGCGGGGGGGCCCCCAGATACGCAGTATTTT. Protein sequence: CASRTRLAGGPPDTQYF.

This clonotype was counted between two and nine times. The rearrangement uses TRBV11-2 and TRBJ2-1; D not certain. Germline assignment: CDR1 SGHAT and CDR2 FQNNGV. Deletions cut 4 bases from V and 6 bases from J, with 7 bases between. This CDR3 is 12 amino acids long. In nucleotides, the CDR3 is TGTGCCAGCAGCTGGAACACCAATGAGCAGTTCTTC. It codes for CASSWNTNEQFF.

V gene TRBV7-3 combines with J gene TRBJ1-1, with 7 bases lining up with TRBD1. Looked up from germline, CDR1 is SGHTA and CDR2 is FQGTGA. V lost 2 bases and J lost 3; bases outside the gene matches: 6. There are 15 residues in the CDR3. The CDR3, as DNA: TGTGCCAGCAGCTTACATACAGGGGTTGACACTGAAGCTTTCTTT. Translating gives CASSLHTGVDTEAFF.

J is TRBJ1-2 and V is TRBV19, with D possibly TRBD1 on 6 matching bases. CDR3 length: 13 amino acids. Germline-derived CDR1 and CDR2 are LNHDA and SQIVND (reference sequence). V was shortened by 5 bases and J by 7 bases, with 14 bases between the two germline ends. The CDR3 is CASSPGALRGYTF. As DNA, the CDR3 is TGTGCCAGTAGTCCGGGGGCGCTTCGTGGCTACACCTTC. The full variable domain, its missing parts supplied by reference TRBV19 and TRBJ1-2, is DGGITQSPKYLFRKEGQNVTLSCEQNLNHDAMYWYRQDPGQGLRLIYYSQIVNDFQKGDIAEGYSVSREKKESFPLTVTSAQKNPTAFYLCASSPGALRGYTFGSGTRLTVV.

This chain connects TRBV13 to TRBJ2-6, with a weak D call TRBD1 (7 bases). The CDR3 spans 16 residues. Germline values: CDR1 PRHDT, CDR2 FYEKMQ (reference sequence). V shed 4 bases and J shed 4 bases, with 14 bases lying between them. This CDR3 is CASSSRRGAGANVLTF. The CDR3 DNA sequence: TGTGCCAGCAGCTCACGCAGGGGGGCCGGGGCCAACGTCCTGACTTTC.

In this sample, this clonotype turned up a few times. This chain connects TRBV7-9 to TRBJ1-5; TRBD1 is a possible D gene (5 bases). Trimming took 1 base from V and 3 from J, leaving 13 bases between them. The CDR3 extends over 16 amino acids. CDR1 and CDR2 from the germline V gene are SEHNR and FQNEAQ (reference sequence). CDR3 nucleotide sequence: TGTGCCAGCAGCTTAGGGGCATCGGGGCCCAATCAGCCCCAGCATTTT. It is translated as CASSLGASGPNQPQHF.

This clonotype was detected a few times. This chain links TRBV28 with TRBJ2-2, with a tentative D call TRBD1 (5 bases). The CDR3 has 13 residues. Trimming left V 7 bases short and J 5 bases short, with 11 bases between. Per the germline V gene, CDR1 is MDHEN and CDR2 is SYDVKM. The CDR3 DNA sequence: TGTGCCAGCATAAGGGGCCCAACCGGGGAGCTGTTTTTT. This translates into CASIRGPTGELFF.

This clonotype was seen at least ten times. At one of its ends the junction is not consistent with the germline gene, which may arise from a read error. V gene TRBV29-1 combines with J gene TRBJ2-1; unclear D gene. In germline, CDR1 is SQVTM, CDR2 ANQGSEA. CDR3 length: 10 amino acids. The CDR3 here is CSVGGQFPLF. The CDR3 coding sequence is TGCAGCGTTGGAGGTCAATTCCCGCTCTTC.